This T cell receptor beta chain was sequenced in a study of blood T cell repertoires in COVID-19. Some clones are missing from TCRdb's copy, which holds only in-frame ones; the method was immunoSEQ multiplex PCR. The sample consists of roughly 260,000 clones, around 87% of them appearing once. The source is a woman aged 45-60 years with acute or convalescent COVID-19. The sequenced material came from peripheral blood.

The DNA for the CDR3 is TGTGCCAGCAGTTTAACAGGCGATCCTACCAGTCCCTACGAGCAGTACTTC. This encodes CASSLTGDPTSPYEQYF. This rearrangement joins TRBV28 to TRBJ2-7, with D maybe TRBD1 (5 bases). Germline CDR1 is MDHEN and CDR2 is SYDVKM. The ends were cut back, 2 bases at V and 2 bases at J, with 19 bases in the middle. This CDR3 spans 17 amino acids. Supplemented by reference TRBV28 and TRBJ2-7, the full variable domain reads DVKVTQSSRYLVKRTGEKVFLECVQDMDHENMFWYRQDPGLGLRLIYFSYDVKMKEKGDIPEGYSVSREKKERFSLILESASTNQTSMYLCASSLTGDPTSPYEQYFGPGTRLTVT.